Sequencing of this T cell receptor (beta chain) was carried out in a study of radiotherapy plus CTLA-4 blockade in lung cancer. Study summary: Objective response was observed in around a sixth of patients, and disease control in 30% to 35%.

The CDR3 has 15 residues. V gave up 5 bases and J gave up 0 bases, with 11 bases separating them. The germline CDR1 and CDR2 sequences are MDHEN and SYDVKM. Clones were read by immunoSEQ multiplex PCR, and TCRdb kept only the in-frame ones, dropping some. The sample lists tens of thousands of clones; roughly four fifths were seen once. For this clone: Its antigen is still unknown.

Study-level results: Expansion of tumor-derived TCR clones was observed in blood after radiotherapy plus ipilimumab. It was early blood T cell clone dynamics, with interferon-beta, that reportedly best predicted response.

Focal radiation and CTLA-4 blockade (ipilimumab) were tested in chemo-refractory metastatic non-small-cell lung cancer patients. The sample consisted of peripheral blood, taken from a patient treated with radiotherapy plus ipilimumab. The source is a human donor with non-small cell lung cancer who had stable disease on radiotherapy plus ipilimumab. The chain links TRBV28 to TRBJ1-3; D call uncertain. The CDR3 coding sequence is TGTGCCAGCAGTGACGGCATTTCCTCTGGAAACACCATATATTTT. This sequence encodes CASSDGISSGNTIYF.